A single sample gave rise to the 18 T cell receptor beta chains below, sequenced in a study of glioma-infiltrating T cells after dendritic cell vaccination. As to time point: after dendritic cell vaccination, including at tumor progression/relapse. Libraries were prepared by immunoSEQ multiplex PCR; TCRdb keeps only in-frame clonotypes and omits some of them. Here the sample spans 90,000 to 95,000 clones, around four fifths being singletons. Material: blood, obtained after dendritic cell vaccination. These receptors were taken from a human donor with glioblastoma.

The chain is built from TRBV7-3 and TRBJ2-5; weak D call: TRBD2 (6 bases). CDR3 length: 15 amino acids. The ends were cut back, 2 bases at V and 3 bases at J, with 13 bases in the middle. Germline V lookup: CDR1 SGHTA, CDR2 FQGTGA. CDR3 protein: CASSLSGSGEETQYF. CDR3 sequence (DNA): TGTGCCAGCAGCTTATCAGGTAGCGGAGAAGAGACCCAGTACTTC.

This clone has only one observation. Here the CDR3 reads CASSEIRTGDEKLFF. Written as DNA, the CDR3 is TGTGCCAGCAGTGAAATAAGGACAGGCGATGAAAAACTGTTTTTT. The chain combines TRBV2 with TRBJ1-4; 7 bases agree with TRBD1. CDR1 SNHLY and CDR2 FYNNEI come from the germline V gene. Losses at the gene ends were 2 bases for V and 6 bases for J; bases not matched to a gene: 6. The CDR3 covers 15 residues.

J is TRBJ1-2 and V is TRBV11-1; 7 nucleotides agree with TRBD1. This CDR3 spans 15 amino acids. CDR1 is SGHAT and CDR2 is FQDESV in the germline V gene (reference sequence). V lost 5 bases and J lost 0; bases outside the gene matches: 6. CDR3 region: CASSQGTATNYGYTF. The CDR3 bases are TGTGCCAGCAGCCAAGGGACAGCCACTAACTATGGCTACACCTTC.

The chain couples TRBV18 to TRBJ1-2; D is ambiguous. CDR3 length: 14 amino acids. Germline V gives CDR1 KGHSH, CDR2 LQKENI. Trimming shortened V by 3 bases and J by 0 bases, and 8 bases separated the two germline ends. CDR3 sequence (DNA): TGTGCCAGCTCACCGACTGCGCCTAACTATGGCTACACCTTC. Its protein is CASSPTAPNYGYTF.

V and J are TRBV30 and TRBJ1-5; 7 bases agree with TRBD1. The CDR3 is 15 residues long. V dropped 3 bases and J dropped 3; count of bases not matched to a gene: 8. Per the germline V gene, CDR1 is GTSNPN and CDR2 is SVGIG (reference sequence). In DNA, the CDR3 is TGTGCCTGGAGCGAAATGGACAGGAACAATCAGCCCCAGCATTTT. Protein: CAWSEMDRNNQPQHF.

The rearrangement uses TRBV5-1 and TRBJ2-4; TRBD2 is a possible D gene (5 bases). This CDR3 has 13 residues. CDR1 is SGHRS and CDR2 is YFSETQ in the germline V gene. Trimming left V 4 bases short and J 8 bases short, with 13 bases between. The CDR3 nucleotides read TGCGCCAGCAGCGTGGACTCCGGTGACATTCAGTACTTC. It translates to CASSVDSGDIQYF.

V and J are TRBV10-3 and TRBJ1-1; 7 bases fit TRBD1. V lost 5 bases, J lost 1 base, and 4 bases stayed unmatched. This CDR3 spans 14 amino acids. Germline V gives CDR1 ENHRY, CDR2 SYGVKD. CDR3 sequence (DNA): TGTGCCATCAGTCAGGGGGGAGGGAACACTGAAGCTTTCTTT. Amino acid sequence: CAISQGGGNTEAFF.

The CDR3 reads CASSLRGGETQYF. The CDR3 bases are TGCGCCAGCAGCTTGCGGGGGGGCGAGACCCAGTACTTC. The chain links TRBV5-1 to TRBJ2-5; 8 positions agree with TRBD2. The CDR3 loop spans 13 amino acids. The V and J ends lost 1 base and 5 bases, in that order; junction bases with no gene match: 1. Germline CDR1 is SGHRS and CDR2 is YFSETQ.

This clone has a handful of counts. The chain joins TRBV5-6 to TRBJ2-7; a weak D match, TRBD1 (5 bases). V was clipped by 4 bases and J by 4 bases, with 24 bases between them. Germline V gives CDR1 SGHDT, CDR2 YYEEEE. CDR3 length: 17 amino acids. This chain's CDR3 is CASSQRRTTNRRYEQYV. The DNA of the CDR3 is TGTGCCAGCAGCCAACGGAGAACAACCAACAGGAGATACGAGCAGTACGTC.

V and J are TRBV7-9 and TRBJ2-2, with 9 bases identical to TRBD2. CDR3 length: 16 residues. Per the germline V gene, CDR1 is SEHNR and CDR2 is FQNEAQ (reference sequence). After removal of 4 bases from V and 7 bases from J, the junction contained 10 bases not matched to a gene. The CDR3 protein is CASSSPSGKLNGELFF. The CDR3 DNA reads TGTGCCAGCAGCTCCCCTAGCGGGAAGCTCAACGGGGAGCTGTTTTTT.

The chain recombines TRBV18 with TRBJ2-5, with TRBD2 matching 7 bases. This CDR3 is 16 amino acids long. The trim removed 4 bases at V and 5 bases at J, leaving 13 bases unmatched. The germline V gene encodes CDR1 KGHSH and CDR2 LQKENI. CDR3 nucleotide sequence: TGTGCCAGCTCACTAGAGCGGGGAGCTACTGGGGAGACCCAGTACTTC. Translating gives CASSLERGATGETQYF.

This chain uses TRBV4-2 with TRBJ2-1; TRBD2 matches at 8 bases. Trimming cost V 3 bases and J 0 bases; bases outside gene matches: 7. CDR3 size: 17 residues. CDR1 and CDR2 from the germline V gene are LGHNA and YNFKEQ. The CDR3 DNA reads TGTGCCAGCAGCCACCCCGGAAGCGGGGGCTCCTACAATGAGCAGTTCTTC. Translation gives CASSHPGSGGSYNEQFF.

V is TRBV6-5 and J is TRBJ2-5; TRBD1 matches at 12 bases. The CDR3 contains 16 residues. With 0 bases clipped from V and 4 bases from J, the junction kept 3 bases outside the gene matches. Germline V gene data show CDR1 as MNHEY and CDR2 as SVGAGI. The CDR3 protein is CASSYSGTGGGETQYF. The CDR3 DNA is TGTGCCAGCAGTTACTCTGGGACAGGGGGCGGAGAGACCCAGTACTTC.

This clone has only one observation. This chain links TRBV5-1 with TRBJ2-2, with D perhaps TRBD2 (6 bases). Trimming pared 7 bases from V and 8 bases from J, leaving 21 bases between. Germline CDR1 and CDR2: SGHRS and YFSETQ. The CDR3 has 15 residues. The chain's CDR3 is CASSPGTSYLGELFF. The CDR3, as DNA: TGCGCCAGCTCCCCCGGGACTTCATACTTGGGGGAGCTGTTTTTT.

The V and J genes are TRBV14 and TRBJ1-2, with 8 nucleotides matching TRBD1. V lost 4 bases to trimming and J lost 8 bases; unmatched junction nucleotides: 9. CDR3 size: 14 residues. Germline V gene data show CDR1 as SGHDN and CDR2 as FVKESK. CDR3 loop: CASSPDDRGWGYTF. In DNA form, the CDR3 reads TGTGCCAGCAGCCCAGACGACAGGGGCTGGGGCTACACCTTC.

V and J are TRBV7-3 and TRBJ2-3; D gene ambiguous. V was trimmed by 0 bases and J by 10 bases, leaving 11 bases between them. CDR1 is SGHTA and CDR2 is FQGTGA in the germline V gene. This CDR3 has 13 residues. Here the CDR3 reads CASSLTTFEAQYF. The DNA of the CDR3 is TGTGCCAGCAGCTTAACTACTTTCGAGGCGCAGTATTTT. The full variable domain, in which reference TRBV7-3 and TRBJ2-3 provide the parts outside the CDR3, is GAGVSQTPSNKVTEKGKYVELRCDPISGHTALYWYRQSLGQGPEFLIYFQGTGAADDSGLPNDRFFAVRPEGSVSTLKIQRTERGDSAVYLCASSLTTFEAQYFGPGTRLTVL.

The V and J genes are TRBV5-6 and TRBJ1-2, with D tentatively TRBD1 (5 bases). Trimming took off 7 bases at V and 3 bases at J, with 22 bases between the two ends. CDR3 length: 16 amino acids. CDR1 is SGHDT, CDR2 YYEEEE, per germline. This chain's CDR3 is CASADSTAGKDYGYTF. The CDR3 nucleotides read TGTGCCAGCGCCGATTCTACGGCAGGGAAAGACTATGGCTACACCTTC.

This clone has only one observation. This chain connects TRBV4-1 to TRBJ1-2; tentative D call: TRBD1 (6 bases). CDR3 length: 19 residues. Between the trimmed V and J ends, which lost 3 bases and 6 bases, there was a span of 29 bases. The germline gives CDR1 MGHRA, CDR2 YSYEKL. CDR3 residues: CASSQTQAATGRGKDGYTF. In DNA form, the CDR3 reads TGCGCCAGCAGCCAGACCCAGGCGGCAACAGGGAGGGGGAAGGATGGCTACACCTTC.